This passage covers 11 T cell receptor beta chains from one sample sequenced in a study of read filtering for tumor transcriptome and immune sequencing. From roughly 0.4 ug of RNA, a library with molecular barcoded alpha/delta and beta/gamma adaptors was made. Each CDR3 protein is one row after TCRdb ran MiXCR on the reads. The data hold 75,000 to 95,000 distinct CDR3 sequences, with 9% to 15% observed a single time. Sequencing input: a population of CD138-negative cells sorted from bone marrow. All receptors derive from a donor aged 40 or older with multiple myeloma.

The chain couples TRBV5-1 to TRBJ1-3; no clear D. Per germline, CDR1 SGHRS and CDR2 YFSETQ. The CDR3 is made up of 13 amino acids. Trimming left V 4 bases short and J 1 base short, with 6 bases between. The CDR3 spells CASSPPSGNTIYF. The CDR3 DNA is TGCGCCAGCAGCCCTCCATCTGGAAACACCATATATTTT.

This clonotype came up once. This may stem from a read error, because a much larger clone lies one nucleotide away. The J gene is TRBJ2-2, the V gene TRBV10-2; 10 bases align to TRBD1. This CDR3 region has 16 residues. Per the germline V gene, CDR1 is WSHSY and CDR2 is SAAADI. Trimming cost V 8 bases and J 3 bases; bases outside gene matches: 9. CDR3 loop: CASRSGTGADTGELFF. The CDR3 DNA is TGCGCCAGCCGATCCGGGACAGGGGCAGACACCGGGGAGCTGTTTTTT.

This clonotype occurred many times. V usage is TRBV2 and J usage is TRBJ1-4, with a weak D call TRBD1 (6 bases). This CDR3 is 13 amino acids long. CDR1 is SNHLY and CDR2 is FYNNEI in the germline V gene. V was shortened by 7 bases and J by 8 bases, with 14 bases between the two germline ends. The CDR3 reads CASTTGRSEKLFF. The CDR3, as DNA: TGTGCCAGCACGACAGGCAGAAGCGAAAAACTGTTTTTT. The full variable domain, completed using reference TRBV2 and TRBJ1-4, is EPEVTQTPSHQVTQMGQEVILRCVPISNHLYFYWYRQILGQKVEFLVSFYNNEISEKSEIFDDQFSVERPDGSNFTLKIRSTKLEDSAMYFCASTTGRSEKLFFGSGTQLSVL.

With regard to this clonotype: Just one base apart from a much larger clone, this may be a read error. The chain carries TRBV5-1 and TRBJ2-1; D uncertain. In germline, CDR1 is SGHRS, CDR2 YFSETQ. The CDR3 contains 16 residues. The CDR3 is CASSPSSGSSYNGQFF. In nucleotides, the CDR3 is TGCGCCAGCAGCCCGTCCTCAGGCAGCTCCTACAATGGGCAGTTCTTC.

This clonotype was picked up many times. This chain connects TRBV20-1 to TRBJ1-2, with 8 bases aligning to TRBD1. Germline trimming cut 4 bases from V and 2 bases from J; bases unmatched to any gene: 9. The CDR3 runs 15 residues. CDR1 and CDR2 (germline): DFQATT, SNEGSKA (reference sequence). The CDR3: CSATLPGQANYGYTF. The CDR3 nucleotides read TGCAGTGCTACTCTGCCGGGACAGGCGAACTATGGCTACACCTTC.

This chain uses TRBV6-6 with TRBJ2-3, with no clear D. Germline CDR1 MNHNY, CDR2 SVGAGI (reference sequence). This CDR3 is 15 amino acids long. Trimming stripped 6 bases from V and 0 bases from J, with 13 bases between. This CDR3 is CASSRTDTSTDTQYF. DNA of the CDR3: TGTGCCAGCAGCCGAACGGATACTAGCACAGATACGCAGTATTTT.

Many counts were recorded for this clonotype. The chain employs TRBV29-1 and TRBJ2-1; D call uncertain. The CDR3 contains 9 residues. Trimming took 8 bases from V and 9 from J, leaving 8 bases between them. Germline values: CDR1 SQVTM, CDR2 ANQGSEA. DNA for the CDR3: TGCAGCTCTACACCTGAGCAGTTCTTC. It specifies CSSTPEQFF.

This clonotype was counted ten times or more. The missing conserved phenylalanine or tryptophan at the end of this CDR3 makes a read error likely. J is TRBJ2-2 and V is TRBV11-2; TRBD2 might be the D (7 bases). The CDR3 runs to 15 residues. Trimming shortened V by 1 base and J by 6 bases, and 12 bases separated the two germline ends. Per germline, CDR1 SGHAT and CDR2 FQNNGV. CDR3 sequence (DNA): TGTGCCAGCAGCTTAGGCGGGGGCCGGGCCGGGGAGCTGTTTTAT. As protein: CASSLGGGRAGELFY.

At least ten counts were recorded for this clonotype. CDR3 region: CASSAPGRSYEQYF. The CDR3 DNA is TGTGCCAGCAGTGCGCCGGGACGGAGCTACGAGCAGTACTTC. V is TRBV6-1 and J is TRBJ2-7; D possibly matches TRBD1 or TRBD2 (5 bases each). Looked up from germline, CDR1 is MNHNS and CDR2 is SASEGT. The CDR3 has 14 residues. The V gene lost 4 bases and the J gene lost 3 bases, with 13 bases spanning the gap.

This clonotype was seen ten or more times. This chain uses TRBV20-1 with TRBJ2-1; the match to TRBD2 covers 10 bases. The CDR3 is 14 residues long. The junction had 10 bases not matched to a gene; V was cut back by 7 bases and J by 7 bases. Germline V gene lookup returns CDR1 DFQATT and CDR2 SNEGSKA (reference sequence). CDR3: CSGSSGSIDNEQFF. In DNA form, the CDR3 reads TGCAGTGGTTCTAGCGGGAGTATAGATAATGAGCAGTTCTTC.

This clonotype appeared a few times. A junction end diverges from the germline sequence, so it may reflect a read error. CDR3 bases: TGTGCCAGCAGGGTGCCTAGCGAACAAGAGACCCGGTACTTC. Translating gives CASRVPSEQETRYF. The chain employs TRBV6-6 and TRBJ2-5, with D perhaps matching TRBD2 (6 bases). From germline, CDR1 is MNHNY and CDR2 SVGAGI (reference sequence). The CDR3 extends over 14 amino acids.